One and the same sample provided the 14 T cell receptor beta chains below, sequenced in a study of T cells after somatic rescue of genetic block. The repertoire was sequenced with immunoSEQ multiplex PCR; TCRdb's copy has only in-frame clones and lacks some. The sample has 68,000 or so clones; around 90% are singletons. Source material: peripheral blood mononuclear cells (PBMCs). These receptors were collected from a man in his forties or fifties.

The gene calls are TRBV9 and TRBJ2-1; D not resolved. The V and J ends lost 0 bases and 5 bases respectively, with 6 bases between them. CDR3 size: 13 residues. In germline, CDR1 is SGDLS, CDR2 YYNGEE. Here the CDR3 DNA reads TGTGCCAGCAGCGTAGGCGCTCACAATGAGCAGTTCTTC. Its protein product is CASSVGAHNEQFF.

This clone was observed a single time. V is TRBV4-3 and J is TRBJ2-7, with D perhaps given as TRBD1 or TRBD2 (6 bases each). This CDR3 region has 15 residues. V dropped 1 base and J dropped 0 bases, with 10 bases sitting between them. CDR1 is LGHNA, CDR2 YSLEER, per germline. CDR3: CASSQGAGHSYEQYF. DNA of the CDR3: TGCGCCAGCAGCCAAGGGGCGGGACACTCCTACGAGCAGTACTTC.

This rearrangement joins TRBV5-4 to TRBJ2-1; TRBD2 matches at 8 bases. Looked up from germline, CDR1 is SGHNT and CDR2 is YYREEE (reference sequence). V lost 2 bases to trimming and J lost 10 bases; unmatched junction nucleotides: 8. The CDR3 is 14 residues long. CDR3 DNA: TGTGCCAGCAGCTTCCGGCGGGAGGATCTGGAGCAGTTCTTC. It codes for CASSFRREDLEQFF.

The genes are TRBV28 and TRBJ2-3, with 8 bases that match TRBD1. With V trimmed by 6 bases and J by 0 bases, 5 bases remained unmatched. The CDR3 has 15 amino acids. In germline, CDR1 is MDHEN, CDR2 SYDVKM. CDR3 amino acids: CASSPGTGSTDTQYF. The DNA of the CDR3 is TGTGCCAGCAGCCCCGGGACAGGTAGCACAGATACGCAGTATTTT.

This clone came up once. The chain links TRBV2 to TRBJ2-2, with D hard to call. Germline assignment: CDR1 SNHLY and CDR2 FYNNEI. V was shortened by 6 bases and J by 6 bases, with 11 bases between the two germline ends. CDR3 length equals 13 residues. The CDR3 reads CASRRVGAGELFF. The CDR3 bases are TGTGCCAGCAGGCGAGTTGGGGCCGGGGAGCTGTTTTTT.

The chain's CDR3 is CASSSRQETQYF. In DNA, the CDR3 is TGTGCCAGCTCGAGTCGTCAAGAGACCCAGTACTTC. The chain couples TRBV2 to TRBJ2-5; unclear D gene. The germline V gene encodes CDR1 SNHLY and CDR2 FYNNEI. Trimming pared 8 bases from V and 2 bases from J, leaving 9 bases between. The CDR3 is 12 amino acids.

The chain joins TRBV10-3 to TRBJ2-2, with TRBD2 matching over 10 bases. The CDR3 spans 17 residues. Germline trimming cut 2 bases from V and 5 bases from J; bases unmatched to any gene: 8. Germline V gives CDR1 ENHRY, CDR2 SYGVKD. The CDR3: CAISETASGSYTGELFF. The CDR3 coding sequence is TGTGCCATCAGTGAGACGGCTAGCGGGAGTTATACCGGGGAGCTGTTTTTT.

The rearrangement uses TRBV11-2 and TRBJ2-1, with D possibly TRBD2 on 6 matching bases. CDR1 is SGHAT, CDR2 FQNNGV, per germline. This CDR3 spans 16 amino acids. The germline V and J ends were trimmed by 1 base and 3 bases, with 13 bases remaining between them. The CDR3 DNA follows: TGTGCCAGCAGCTTAGCCCCCGGGAGCGTCTACAATGAGCAGTTCTTC. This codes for CASSLAPGSVYNEQFF.

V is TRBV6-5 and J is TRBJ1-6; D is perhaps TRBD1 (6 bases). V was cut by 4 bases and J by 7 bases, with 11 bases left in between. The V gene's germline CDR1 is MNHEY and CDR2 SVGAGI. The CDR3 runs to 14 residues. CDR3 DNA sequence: TGTGCCAGCAGTTGGACAGATACCAATTCACCCCTCCACTTT. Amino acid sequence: CASSWTDTNSPLHF.

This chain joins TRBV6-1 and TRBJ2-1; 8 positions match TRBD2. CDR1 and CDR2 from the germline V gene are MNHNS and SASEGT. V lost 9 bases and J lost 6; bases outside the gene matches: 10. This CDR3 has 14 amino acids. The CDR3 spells CASSPGGVLNEQFF. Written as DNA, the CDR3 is TGTGCCAGTTCACCCGGGGGGGTCCTCAATGAGCAGTTCTTC.

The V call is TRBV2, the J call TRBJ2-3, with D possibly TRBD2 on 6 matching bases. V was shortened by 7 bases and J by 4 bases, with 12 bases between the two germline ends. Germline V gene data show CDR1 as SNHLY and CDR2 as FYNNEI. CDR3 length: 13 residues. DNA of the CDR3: TGTGCCAGCATCGTCAGGGAGGCAGATACGCAGTATTTT. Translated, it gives CASIVREADTQYF.

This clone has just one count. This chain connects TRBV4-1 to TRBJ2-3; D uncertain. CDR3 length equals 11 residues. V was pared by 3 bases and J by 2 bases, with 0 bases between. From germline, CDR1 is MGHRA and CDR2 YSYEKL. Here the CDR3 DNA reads TGCGCCAGCAGCCACACAGATACGCAGTATTTT. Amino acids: CASSHTDTQYF.

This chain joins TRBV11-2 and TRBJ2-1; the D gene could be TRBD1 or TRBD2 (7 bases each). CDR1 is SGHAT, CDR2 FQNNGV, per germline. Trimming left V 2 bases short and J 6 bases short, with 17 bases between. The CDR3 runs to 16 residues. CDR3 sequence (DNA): TGTGCCAGCAGCTTAACTAGGACAGGCGGGGGCAATGAGCAGTTCTTC. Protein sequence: CASSLTRTGGGNEQFF.

The CDR3 spells CASSLGPNEKLFF. CDR3 coding DNA: TGTGCCAGCAGCTTAGGTCCTAATGAAAAACTGTTTTTT. V gene TRBV11-3 combines with J gene TRBJ1-4; D not resolved. The length of the CDR3 is 13 residues. V was trimmed by 1 base and J by 3 bases, leaving 3 bases between them. The V gene's germline CDR1 is SGHNT and CDR2 YENEEA.